Each of the 17 T cell receptor beta chains below was sequenced from the same sample in a study of low-dose radiotherapy and immunotherapy resistance in tumors. Time point of the sample: before trial treatment. TRAV- and TRBV-specific primers were used for first-strand cDNA, which covered alpha and beta chains. With a V-primer adapter and a constant-region primer, TCRs were amplified for 20 PCR cycles. TCRdb re-called the reads through MiXCR, storing one row per CDR3 protein. The data show tens of thousands of distinct CDR3 sequences, 18% seen once. The sequenced sample was PBMCs, obtained before treatment. These receptors originate from a male donor with prostate cancer.

Details on this clonotype: It is likely a read error: a sequence one base away is far more abundant. The CDR3 loop reads CASSYGGNTIFF. The CDR3 nucleotides are TGTGCCAGCAGTTACGGGGGAAACACCATATTTTTT. V is TRBV6-6 and J is TRBJ1-3; a possible D gene is TRBD1 (5 bases). Germline CDR1 MNHNY, CDR2 SVGAGI (reference sequence). The length of the CDR3 is 12 residues.

This clonotype turned up a few times. The chain couples TRBV5-1 to TRBJ2-3; D uncertain. CDR3 size: 13 residues. Germline V lookup: CDR1 SGHRS, CDR2 YFSETQ. V was cut by 1 base and J by 3 bases, with 6 bases left in between. CDR3 region: CASSLYGTDTQYF. The CDR3 DNA sequence: TGCGCCAGCAGCTTGTACGGAACAGATACGCAGTATTTT.

The chain uses TRBV29-1 and TRBJ2-1, with 7 bases identical to TRBD1. V was clipped by 6 bases and J by 8 bases; unmatched bases: 4. Germline loops: CDR1 SQVTM, CDR2 ANQGSEA. The CDR3 extends over 11 amino acids. The DNA for the CDR3 is TGCAGCGTCGACAGGGTCGATGAGCAGTTCTTC. It yields the protein CSVDRVDEQFF.

This clonotype was counted many times. The chain is built from TRBV14 and TRBJ2-5; D gene uncertain. Between the trimmed V and J ends, which lost 0 bases and 1 base, there was a span of 6 bases. The length of the CDR3 is 14 residues. Per the germline V gene, CDR1 is SGHDN and CDR2 is FVKESK. CDR3 DNA: TGTGCCAGCAGCCAAGACACAGTCCAAGAGACCCAGTACTTC. Translating gives CASSQDTVQETQYF.

Turning to this clonotype: It is likely a read error: a sequence one base away is far more abundant. J is TRBJ2-7 and V is TRBV6-2 or TRBV6-3; D tentatively reads TRBD1 or TRBD2 (5 bases each). The CDR3 consists of 12 residues. V lost 3 bases to trimming and J lost 7 bases, with 10 bases between them. CDR1 MNHEY and CDR2 SVGEGT come from the germline V gene. This CDR3 reads CASSYPGTEQYF. The CDR3 coding sequence is TGTGCCAGCAGTTATCCCGGGACGGAGCAGTACTTC.

This clonotype was detected ten times or more. The chain carries TRBV4-1 and TRBJ2-3, with TRBD2 identical over 13 bases. CDR1 is MGHRA, CDR2 YSYEKL, per germline. The ends lost 3 bases at V and 1 base at J; junction bases unmatched: 4. This CDR3 has 17 residues. The CDR3 sequence is CASSQGGLAGGTDTQYF. In nucleotides, the CDR3 is TGCGCCAGCAGCCAGGGTGGACTAGCGGGAGGCACAGATACGCAGTATTTT.

This clonotype has a count of ten or more. The V and J genes are TRBV7-2 and TRBJ2-5; the D is unclear. Trimming left V 0 bases short and J 5 bases short, with 13 bases between. From germline, CDR1 is SGHTA and CDR2 FQGNSA. The CDR3 is made up of 15 amino acids. The CDR3 loop reads CASSLASAGRETQYF. DNA of the CDR3: TGTGCCAGCAGCTTAGCGTCGGCAGGCCGGGAGACCCAGTACTTC.

The chain recombines TRBV5-6 with TRBJ1-1; D is unresolved. The germline V and J ends were trimmed by 2 bases and 1 base, with 9 bases remaining between them. Germline CDR1 reads SGHDT; CDR2 reads YYEEEE. The CDR3 loop spans 14 amino acids. CDR3 residues: CASSLVDRNTEAFF. CDR3 coding DNA: TGTGCCAGCAGCTTAGTCGACCGGAACACTGAAGCTTTCTTT.

This clonotype was counted a few times. The chain has TRBV7-2 and TRBJ2-7, with D possibly matching TRBD2 (5 bases). The V gene's germline CDR1 is SGHTA and CDR2 FQGNSA. V shed 0 bases and J shed 4 bases, with 13 bases lying between them. The CDR3 spans 15 residues. The CDR3 nucleotides read TGTGCCAGCAGCTTAGCTGGAGGAGACTCATACGAGCAGTACTTC. Protein: CASSLAGGDSYEQYF. The whole variable domain, remainder taken from reference TRBV7-2 and TRBJ2-7, is GAGVSQSPSNKVTEKGKDVELRCDPISGHTALYWYRQSLGQGLEFLIYFQGNSAPDKSGLPSDRFSAERTGGSVSTLTIQRTQQEDSAVYLCASSLAGGDSYEQYFGPGTRLTVT.

As regards this clonotype: A far larger clone lies a single base away; this is likely a read error. The chain recombines TRBV7-6 with TRBJ2-7; D may be TRBD1 or TRBD2 (5 bases each). Trimming shortened V by 5 bases and J by 3 bases, and 17 bases separated the two germline ends. The CDR3 consists of 15 residues. Per the germline V gene, CDR1 is SGHVS and CDR2 is FNYEAQ. The CDR3 loop is CASSPPGRAGYEQYF. In nucleotides, the CDR3 is TGTGCCAGCAGCCCCCCGGGCAGGGCGGGCTACGAGCAGTACTTC. Filled out from reference TRBV7-6 and TRBJ2-7, the complete variable domain reads GAGVSQSPRYKVTKRGQDVALRCDPISGHVSLYWYRQALGQGPEFLTYFNYEAQQDKSGLPNDRFSAERPEGSISTLTIQRTEQRDSAMYRCASSPPGRAGYEQYFGPGTRLTVT.

This clonotype was found many times. The CDR3 coding sequence is TGTGCCTGGAGTCGCTACAATGAGCAGTTCTTC. Protein sequence: CAWSRYNEQFF. The genes are TRBV30 and TRBJ2-1, with D unresolved. Per the germline V gene, CDR1 is GTSNPN and CDR2 is SVGIG (reference sequence). Trimming removed 2 bases from V and 3 bases from J, with 2 bases in between. The CDR3 has 11 amino acids.

The chain combines TRBV3-1 with TRBJ2-7, with D perhaps assigned TRBD1 or TRBD2 (5 bases each). This CDR3 has 19 residues. V was cut by 0 bases and J by 6 bases, with 27 bases left in between. CDR1 LGHDT and CDR2 YNNKEL come from the germline V gene (reference sequence). This chain's CDR3 is CASSQDLPGRTAGLVEQYF. The CDR3 DNA is TGTGCCAGCAGCCAAGATCTACCGGGACGGACCGCTGGGCTAGTCGAGCAGTACTTC.

This clonotype was counted at least ten times. The rearrangement uses TRBV20-1 and TRBJ1-3; TRBD1 matches 9 bases. With V trimmed by 3 bases and J by 6 bases, 3 bases remained unmatched. Germline V CDR1 and CDR2: DFQATT, SNEGSKA (reference sequence). This CDR3 is built from 13 residues. The CDR3 region is CSARRDRANTIYF. For the CDR3, the DNA is TGCAGTGCTAGGCGGGACAGGGCAAACACCATATATTTT.

This clonotype was observed many times. The genes are TRBV18 and TRBJ2-3; D is unresolved. The CDR3 length is 11 residues. Per germline, CDR1 KGHSH and CDR2 LQKENI. V was shortened by 2 bases and J by 6 bases, with 3 bases between the two germline ends. CDR3: CASSPSDTQYF. The CDR3 nucleotides read TGTGCCAGCTCACCATCCGATACGCAGTATTTT.

This clonotype has a count of ten or more. The chain recombines TRBV29-1 with TRBJ1-2, with 8 bases identical to TRBD1. The CDR3 has 14 amino acids. The germline gives CDR1 SQVTM, CDR2 ANQGSEA. V lost 4 bases, J lost 3 bases, and 7 bases stayed unmatched. CDR3 DNA: TGCAGCGTTGTTAGGGCAGGGGGCGACTATGGCTACACCTTC. Translation gives CSVVRAGGDYGYTF.

In its sample, this clonotype was seen a few times. The J gene is TRBJ2-2, the V gene TRBV5-1, with a weak D call TRBD1 (6 bases). V was pared by 5 bases and J by 0 bases, with 14 bases between. Germline values: CDR1 SGHRS, CDR2 YFSETQ. The CDR3 runs to 16 residues. The CDR3 region is CASRTTGTTNTGELFF. CDR3 coding DNA: TGCGCCAGCAGAACTACCGGGACAACGAACACCGGGGAGCTGTTTTTT.

Ten or more counts support this clonotype. The chain carries TRBV12-3 or TRBV12-4 and TRBJ2-7; the match to TRBD1 covers 9 bases. This CDR3 comprises 13 residues. The ends lost 7 bases at V and 2 bases at J; junction bases unmatched: 3. The CDR3 reads CASKGQGPYEQYF. The CDR3 bases are TGTGCCAGCAAGGGACAGGGTCCCTACGAGCAGTACTTC.